What follows are 4 T cell receptor beta chains derived from one specimen sequenced in a study of T cell responses to AZD1222 COVID-19 vaccine (dated by TCRdb to about 2021). Read against the paper, the sample's time point label means: baseline before first vaccination. The library was built by means of the immunoSEQ multiplex PCR assay. The clones in this table, taken by TCRdb from immuneACCESS, are in-frame only. Not every clone is retained; where verified, under half of the shortfall comes from an unresolved V gene, and the cause of the rest is unknown. This sample lists 100,000 to 150,000 clones; about 94% were detected once. The ten largest account for approximately 5.4% of the sample. This material consisted of peripheral blood, taken on day 0 of AZD1222 vaccination. Receptor source: an adult in good health.

This clone was observed once. The chain has TRBV7-2 and TRBJ1-1; D is unclear. The CDR3 is 14 residues long. V gave up 7 bases and J gave up 0 bases, with 12 bases separating them. CDR1 and CDR2 from the germline V gene are SGHTA and FQGNSA. In nucleotides, the CDR3 is TGTGCCAGCATCCCGACGTCAATGAACACTGAAGCTTTCTTT. As protein: CASIPTSMNTEAFF. Looking up the rest from reference TRBV7-2 and TRBJ1-1 gives the full variable domain: GAGVSQSPSNKVTEKGKDVELRCDPISGHTALYWYRQSLGQGLEFLIYFQGNSAPDKSGLPSDRFSAERTGGSVSTLTIQRTQQEDSAVYLCASIPTSMNTEAFFGQGTRLTVV.

This clone has only a few counts. The junction departs from germline at one end; a sequencing error may be responsible. This rearrangement joins TRBV7-7 to TRBJ2-2; 7 nucleotides align to TRBD2. The CDR3 is made up of 15 amino acids. The germline V gene has CDR1 SSHAT and CDR2 FNYEAQ (reference sequence). The CDR3 protein is CASSRSAGVTGELFF. CDR3 coding DNA: TGTGCTAGCAGTCGCTCGGCGGGAGTCACCGGGGAGCTGTTTTTT.

The chain uses TRBV11-2 and TRBJ2-7; no reliable D call. V shed 5 bases and J shed 4 bases, with 12 bases lying between them. The length of the CDR3 is 13 residues. The V gene's germline CDR1 is SGHAT and CDR2 FQNNGV. The CDR3 DNA reads TGTGCCAGCAGCATATCCCTGAAATACGAGCAGTACTTC. Residues: CASSISLKYEQYF.

The CDR3 DNA reads as TGTGCCAGCAACTTAGCGGGAGGCAATGAGCAGTTCTTC. Encoded protein: CASNLAGGNEQFF. V gene TRBV3-1 (or the pseudogene TRBV3-2) combines with J gene TRBJ2-1; 10 bases agree with TRBD2. The V gene end was trimmed by 7 bases and the J gene end by 6 bases; junction bases not matched to a gene: 3. Germline V gives CDR1 LGHDT, CDR2 YNNKEL (reference sequence). The CDR3 spans 13 residues.